The next 32 T cell receptor beta chains were all read from a single sample in a study of blood T cell repertoires in COVID-19. Profiling relied on immunoSEQ multiplex PCR, and the TCRdb table lists in-frame clones only, not all of them. The sample lists 200,000 to 250,000 clones; about 85% were seen once. The sequenced sample was peripheral blood. Receptors originate from a woman aged 80 or older with active or convalescent COVID-19.

This chain uses TRBV6-1 with TRBJ2-7; 7 positions agree with TRBD1. Per the germline V gene, CDR1 is MNHNS and CDR2 is SASEGT. J gave up 3 bases and V 2 bases, and 4 bases lay outside the gene matches. The CDR3 has 14 residues. Here the CDR3 reads CASSETGAYYEQYF. The DNA of the CDR3 is TGTGCCAGCAGTGAAACAGGGGCCTACTACGAGCAGTACTTC.

The chain is built from TRBV11-3 and TRBJ2-4, with D perhaps matching TRBD1 (6 bases). Germline V gives CDR1 SGHNT, CDR2 YENEEA. Trimming took off 4 bases at V and 6 bases at J, with 19 bases between the two ends. This CDR3 is 16 amino acids long. CDR3 residues: CASSSGTKGGLNIQYF. The CDR3 DNA is TGTGCCAGCAGCTCCGGGACAAAAGGAGGACTAAACATTCAGTACTTC.

The chain links TRBV24-1 to TRBJ2-5, with 7 bases lining up with TRBD2. The CDR3 has 13 amino acids. Per germline, CDR1 KGHDR and CDR2 SFDVKD. V was clipped by 6 bases and J by 1 base; unmatched bases: 1. The CDR3 protein is CATSLAGQETQYF. CDR3 sequence (DNA): TGTGCCACCAGTTTAGCGGGCCAAGAGACCCAGTACTTC.

The chain joins TRBV14 to TRBJ1-2, with TRBD1 identical over 9 bases. V gave up 5 bases and J gave up 2 bases; unmatched junction bases: 9. The CDR3 runs 16 residues. CDR1 and CDR2 from the germline V gene are SGHDN and FVKESK. The CDR3 reads CASSSKKGTGNYGYTF. For the CDR3, the DNA is TGTGCCAGCAGCTCGAAGAAGGGGACAGGGAACTATGGCTACACCTTC.

This clone was seen only a few times. The V and J genes are TRBV29-1 and TRBJ1-3; tentative D call: TRBD1 (6 bases). This CDR3 spans 14 amino acids. V was clipped by 7 bases and J by 2 bases, with 15 bases between them. CDR1 and CDR2 (germline): SQVTM, ANQGSEA. CDR3 amino acids: CSGIKQGTGNTIYF. CDR3 DNA: TGCAGCGGTATAAAACAGGGTACTGGAAACACCATATATTTT.

This chain connects TRBV6-5 to TRBJ2-7; 8 bases are a match to TRBD1. V lost 5 bases to trimming and J lost 5 bases; unmatched junction nucleotides: 8. This CDR3 has 14 residues. Germline V CDR1 and CDR2: MNHEY, SVGAGI. The CDR3 reads CASSRFRQGNEQYF. In nucleotides, the CDR3 is TGTGCCAGCAGTCGTTTCCGACAGGGGAACGAGCAGTACTTC.

The chain links TRBV21-1 to TRBJ1-2. TRBV21-1 is a known pseudogene. The CDR3 consists of 18 residues. The CDR3 nucleotides read TGTGCCAGCAGCGCAAAAGCCACTACCGGGACGCAGGAGGGTGGCTACACCTTC. This gives the protein CASSAKATTGTQEGGYTF.

The chain recombines TRBV5-1 with TRBJ2-7, with TRBD2 matching 11 bases. Per germline, CDR1 SGHRS and CDR2 YFSETQ. The CDR3 loop spans 15 amino acids. With 2 bases clipped from V and 0 bases from J, the junction kept 1 base outside the gene matches. Here the CDR3 DNA reads TGCGCCAGCAGCTTAGGGACTAGCGGCTCCTACGAGCAGTACTTC. Its protein is CASSLGTSGSYEQYF.

J is TRBJ2-5 and V is TRBV7-3; 10 nucleotides agree with TRBD1. The CDR3 runs 13 residues. The junction had 3 bases not matched to a gene; V was cut back by 0 bases and J by 11 bases. The V gene's germline CDR1 is SGHTA and CDR2 FQGTGA. The CDR3 DNA reads TGTGCCAGCAGCTTAACGGGACAGGGGTTTCAGTACTTC. Translation: CASSLTGQGFQYF.

The chain combines TRBV25-1 with TRBJ2-1, with 12 bases fitting TRBD1. The J segment lost 6 bases and the V segment lost 5 bases, leaving 5 bases of the junction unmatched. This CDR3 is built from 15 residues. Germline V lookup: CDR1 MGHDK, CDR2 SYGVNS. CDR3 residues: CASSLPGQGANEQFF. CDR3 bases: TGTGCCAGCAGTTTACCGGGACAGGGGGCCAATGAGCAGTTCTTC.

The CDR3 coding sequence is TGTGCCAGCAGCCGGGACAGGGGGGATGGCTACACCTTC. This sequence encodes CASSRDRGDGYTF. The chain is built from TRBV6-2 or TRBV6-3 and TRBJ1-2; 11 nucleotides match TRBD1. CDR3 length: 13 residues. J gave up 6 bases and V 6 bases, and 3 bases lay outside the gene matches. Per germline, CDR1 MNHEY and CDR2 SVGEGT.

The genes are TRBV7-2 and TRBJ2-7, with TRBD2 matching over 7 bases. The CDR3 spans 15 residues. Germline V lookup: CDR1 SGHTA, CDR2 FQGNSA. V trimming: 2 bases; J trimming: 4 bases; junction bases outside the gene matches: 8. The CDR3 here is CASSLYRLAVYEQYF. The CDR3 DNA reads as TGTGCCAGCAGCTTATATAGGCTAGCGGTATACGAGCAGTACTTC.

This sequence joins TRBV6-6 and TRBJ1-6, with unresolved D. The CDR3 runs 15 residues. Trimming pared 2 bases from V and 11 bases from J, leaving 16 bases between. In germline, CDR1 is MNHNY, CDR2 SVGAGI (reference sequence). CDR3 sequence reads: CASSYERGSWPPLHF. The CDR3, as DNA: TGTGCCAGCAGTTACGAGCGGGGAAGTTGGCCACCCCTCCACTTT.

The chain employs TRBV7-3 and TRBJ2-3; the D gene is possibly TRBD1 (6 bases). Trimming shortened V by 5 bases and J by 1 base, and 13 bases separated the two germline ends. Germline V CDR1 and CDR2: SGHTA, FQGTGA. This CDR3 is 15 amino acids long. CDR3 nucleotide sequence: TGTGCCAGCAGCCTTACGGGGACACGCACAGATACGCAGTATTTT. Its protein is CASSLTGTRTDTQYF.

V gene TRBV20-1 combines with J gene TRBJ2-7; D unclear. With 0 bases removed from V and 5 bases from J, the gap between germline ends came to 5 bases. The germline gives CDR1 DFQATT, CDR2 SNEGSKA (reference sequence). The CDR3 consists of 11 residues. DNA for the CDR3: TGCAGTGCTAGAGATGGGCACGAGCAGTACTTC. This encodes CSARDGHEQYF.

V is TRBV5-4 and J is TRBJ2-3; 8 nucleotides line up with TRBD2. Germline V gene sequence: CDR1 SGHNT, CDR2 YYREEE (reference sequence). The CDR3 extends over 14 amino acids. With V trimmed by 6 bases and J by 4 bases, 7 bases remained unmatched. For the CDR3, the DNA is TGTGCCAGCAACCCCCAGCGGGAGTCAGATACGCAGTATTTT. This codes for CASNPQRESDTQYF.

Remarks on this clone: Other DNA sequences in the same sample also yield this CDR3. CDR3 in DNA: TGTGCCAGCAGTTACCGAGGCTCCTATAATTCACCCCTCCACTTT. It translates to CASSYRGSYNSPLHF. V gene TRBV6-5 combines with J gene TRBJ1-6; no reliable D call. Per the germline V gene, CDR1 is MNHEY and CDR2 is SVGAGI. V lost 2 bases and J lost 0, with 5 bases in between. The CDR3 is 15 amino acids.

The chain links TRBV18 to TRBJ2-3; TRBD1 matches 7 bases. J gave up 2 bases and V 2 bases, and 4 bases lay outside the gene matches. This CDR3 region has 15 residues. The germline CDR1 and CDR2 sequences are KGHSH and LQKENI. CDR3 amino acids: CASSPVGQHTDTQYF. The CDR3 region has the DNA TGTGCCAGCTCACCAGTGGGACAGCACACAGATACGCAGTATTTT.

This clone was seen just once. Other DNA sequences in the sample encode the same CDR3. The chain is built from TRBV2 and TRBJ1-1; possibly TRBD1 for D (5 bases). V was shortened by 2 bases and J by 1 base, with 5 bases between the two germline ends. There are 13 residues in the CDR3. Per the germline V gene, CDR1 is SNHLY and CDR2 is FYNNEI. This chain's CDR3 is CASSEQGNTEAFF. CDR3 DNA: TGTGCCAGCAGTGAACAGGGGAACACTGAAGCTTTCTTT.

The gene calls are TRBV29-1 and TRBJ2-7; TRBD1 agrees at 7 bases. Germline loops: CDR1 SQVTM, CDR2 ANQGSEA. The junction had 3 bases not matched to a gene; V was cut back by 7 bases and J by 0 bases. CDR3 length: 12 amino acids. CDR3 DNA: TGCAGCGCGGGACAGAGCTCCTACGAGCAGTACTTC. Translating it yields CSAGQSSYEQYF.

The rearrangement uses TRBV18 and TRBJ2-3; 10 bases fit TRBD2. This CDR3 is 16 amino acids long. Looked up from germline, CDR1 is KGHSH and CDR2 is LQKENI. With 3 bases clipped from V and 5 bases from J, the junction kept 8 bases outside the gene matches. The DNA of the CDR3 is TGTGCCAGCTCACCCTTAAGGACTAGCGGTCGAGATACGCAGTATTTT. Amino acids: CASSPLRTSGRDTQYF.

The V gene is TRBV7-2, the J gene TRBJ2-1; 14 bases map to TRBD2. The CDR3 contains 17 residues. J lost 7 bases, V lost 1 base, and 6 bases had no gene match. Germline CDR1 reads SGHTA; CDR2 reads FQGNSA. CDR3 nucleotide sequence: TGTGCCAGCAGCTTAGGACTAGCGGGGGGGCTTGGTAATGAGCAGTTCTTC. Protein product: CASSLGLAGGLGNEQFF. Complete variable domain (other parts from reference TRBV7-2 and TRBJ2-1): GAGVSQSPSNKVTEKGKDVELRCDPISGHTALYWYRQSLGQGLEFLIYFQGNSAPDKSGLPSDRFSAERTGGSVSTLTIQRTQQEDSAVYLCASSLGLAGGLGNEQFFGPGTRLTVL.

J is TRBJ1-2 and V is TRBV2, with 7 nucleotides matching TRBD1. This CDR3 has 14 residues. The V gene end was trimmed by 5 bases and the J gene end by 7 bases; junction bases not matched to a gene: 10. Germline V CDR1 and CDR2: SNHLY, FYNNEI. The CDR3, as DNA: TGTGCCAGCAGTTTCACACAGGGGACGGGTGGCTACACCTTC. This encodes CASSFTQGTGGYTF.

This chain uses TRBV28 with TRBJ1-4, with D maybe TRBD1 (5 bases). Looked up from germline, CDR1 is MDHEN and CDR2 is SYDVKM. The CDR3 extends over 14 amino acids. The germline V and J ends were trimmed by 3 bases and 7 bases, with 12 bases remaining between them. CDR3 region: CASSFGGAGEKLFF. The CDR3 bases are TGTGCCAGCAGTTTCGGGGGAGCGGGTGAAAAACTGTTTTTT.

This chain connects TRBV14 to TRBJ2-3, with 7 bases aligning to TRBD2. The CDR3 contains 17 residues. V lost 3 bases and J lost 2; bases outside the gene matches: 11. Germline V gene data show CDR1 as SGHDN and CDR2 as FVKESK. The CDR3 DNA reads TGTGCCAGCAGCCAGGGCGGGGGAGCGCCAAACACAGATACGCAGTATTTT. Its translation: CASSQGGGAPNTDTQYF.

J is TRBJ1-5 and V is TRBV23-1; D unresolved. TRBV23-1 is given ORF status, its function remaining uncertain. The V end lost 3 bases, the J end lost 0 bases, and 9 bases lay between the germline ends. There are 15 residues in the CDR3. The CDR3 nucleotides are TGCGCCAGCAGTCAGTCCGGGTCTAGCAATCAGCCCCAGCATTTT. It encodes CASSQSGSSNQPQHF.

This sequence joins TRBV7-9 and TRBJ2-2; 10 nucleotides line up with TRBD1. Per the germline V gene, CDR1 is SEHNR and CDR2 is FQNEAQ (reference sequence). The CDR3 extends over 16 amino acids. Trimming removed 1 base from V and 7 bases from J; junction bases left unmatched: 6. The CDR3 DNA follows: TGTGCCAGCAGCTTAGAAGTGACAGGGGGCGACGGGGAGCTGTTTTTT. Protein: CASSLEVTGGDGELFF.

V and J are TRBV21-1 and TRBJ1-4; the table names TRBD1, a call not compared with the DNA. TRBV21-1 is deemed a pseudogene. The CDR3 loop spans 14 amino acids. The CDR3 coding sequence is TGTGCCAGCAGCAACTACAGTAAAGATGAAAAACTGTTTTTT. It is translated as CASSNYSKDEKLFF.

The V and J genes are TRBV4-2 and TRBJ2-2; D remains ambiguous. The CDR3 extends over 16 amino acids. V lost 4 bases to trimming and J lost 1 base, with 13 bases between them. Germline lookup yields CDR1 LGHNA and CDR2 YNFKEQ. CDR3 in DNA: TGTGCCAGCAGCCGAGAACGTGCACTGAACACCGGGGAGCTGTTTTTT. It is translated as CASSRERALNTGELFF.

Concerning this clone itself: The sample carries other DNA sequences with the same CDR3. The rearrangement joins TRBV18 to TRBJ2-7, with 9 bases identical to TRBD1. V lost 0 bases, J lost 4 bases, and 1 base stayed unmatched. The CDR3 totals 14 residues. The germline V gene has CDR1 KGHSH and CDR2 LQKENI. The CDR3 DNA follows: TGTGCCAGCTCACCACCGGACAGGGGTTACGAGCAGTACTTC. Its protein product is CASSPPDRGYEQYF.

In DNA form, the CDR3 reads TGCGCCAGCAGCCAAGATCATGGGGCCCTTACCGGCTACACCTTC. Encoded protein: CASSQDHGALTGYTF. The chain carries TRBV4-3 and TRBJ1-2; D perhaps matches TRBD1 (5 bases). From germline, CDR1 is LGHNA and CDR2 YSLEER. This CDR3 region has 15 residues. Trimming shortened V by 0 bases and J by 8 bases, and 16 bases separated the two germline ends.

The chain links TRBV3-1 (or the pseudogene TRBV3-2) to TRBJ2-3; D gene uncertain. This CDR3 region has 14 residues. Germline values: CDR1 LGHDT, CDR2 YNNKEL (reference sequence). Trimming removed 1 base at V and 2 bases at J, with 7 bases between. In nucleotides, the CDR3 is TGTGCCAGCAGCCAAGGTTCGTACACAGATACGCAGTATTTT. It translates to CASSQGSYTDTQYF.